These 10 T cell receptor beta chains were sequenced from one sample in a study of shared clonotypes between healthy human individuals. The method was immunoSEQ multiplex PCR; TCRdb's version includes in-frame clones alone and lacks a portion of them. The profile shows roughly 1,000,000 clones, 70% to 80% of them singletons. Sequenced: memory CD4+ T cells from PBMCs. The sample's subset: CD45RA-negative fraction. All receptors derive from a man in his late teens or twenties in good health. Some clones in this sample may be carry-over from other donors' samples.

The genes are TRBV18 and TRBJ1-5; no reliable D call. Germline CDR1 reads KGHSH; CDR2 reads LQKENI. The CDR3 covers 13 residues. The ends were cut back, 3 bases at V and 5 bases at J, with 8 bases in the middle. CDR3 DNA sequence: TGTGCCAGCTCACCCTCTGTCGATCAGCCCCAGCATTTT. Its protein is CASSPSVDQPQHF.

V gene TRBV7-3 combines with J gene TRBJ2-7; D not certain. V was pared by 4 bases and J by 6 bases, with 19 bases between. CDR1 and CDR2 (germline): SGHTA, FQGTGA. The CDR3 contains 15 residues. The CDR3 bases are TGTGCCAGCAGCTCCACGGTTGGGGATTGGGGCGAGCAGTACTTC. The encoded protein is CASSSTVGDWGEQYF.

Written as DNA, the CDR3 is TGTGCCAGCCGGGACATCTCCACAGATACGCAGTATTTT. Translation: CASRDISTDTQYF. The chain has TRBV19 and TRBJ2-3, with a weak D call TRBD1 (6 bases). Germline V gene sequence: CDR1 LNHDA, CDR2 SQIVND (reference sequence). The CDR3 covers 13 residues. The ends were cut back, 9 bases at V and 2 bases at J, with 12 bases in the middle.

This clone has a count of ten or more. This chain uses TRBV28 with TRBJ1-5; no reliable D call. V gave up 6 bases and J gave up 7 bases, with 10 bases separating them. The CDR3 spans 12 residues. Germline CDR1 and CDR2: MDHEN and SYDVKM. The CDR3 region is CASSRRRQPQHF. CDR3 DNA: TGTGCCAGCAGCCGGAGGCGGCAGCCCCAGCATTTT.

This clone showed up just a few times. This rearrangement joins TRBV28 to TRBJ1-5; D might be TRBD1 (6 bases). Looked up from germline, CDR1 is MDHEN and CDR2 is SYDVKM. The CDR3 has 14 residues. The V end was cut by 6 bases, the J end by 4 bases, with 13 bases between. This CDR3 reads CASRRDMGNQPQHF. The CDR3, as DNA: TGTGCCAGCAGACGGGACATGGGAAATCAGCCCCAGCATTTT.

The rearrangement joins TRBV10-3 to TRBJ2-7; the match to TRBD1 covers 8 bases. The CDR3 sequence is 15 residues long. Germline CDR1 is ENHRY and CDR2 is SYGVKD. The ends lost 2 bases at V and 5 bases at J; junction bases unmatched: 8. CDR3: CAISEQDRAVHEQYF. CDR3 bases: TGTGCCATCAGTGAGCAGGACAGGGCAGTGCACGAGCAGTACTTC.

This clone appeared a few times. The CDR3 spells CASSQLLGPQGQPQHF. The DNA of the CDR3 is TGCGCCAGCAGCCAACTTTTGGGCCCCCAAGGGCAGCCCCAGCATTTT. This chain links TRBV4-3 with TRBJ1-5, with D uncertain. Germline V CDR1 and CDR2: LGHNA, YSLEER. The V gene lost 2 bases and the J gene lost 7 bases, with 18 bases spanning the gap. This CDR3 is built from 16 residues.

A remark on this clone: This CDR3 is also generated by other DNA sequences in the sample. The genes are TRBV4-3 and TRBJ2-3, with a weak D call TRBD2 (5 bases). Germline CDR1 reads LGHNA; CDR2 reads YSLEER. The ends were cut back, 0 bases at V and 3 bases at J, with 7 bases in the middle. The length of the CDR3 is 14 residues. CDR3 nucleotides: TGCGCCAGCAGCCAAGATTCGGGGACAGATACGCAGTATTTT. This translates into CASSQDSGTDTQYF.

This clone was counted once. The chain employs TRBV7-9 and TRBJ2-2; D remains unclear. V was trimmed by 3 bases and J by 3 bases, leaving 8 bases between them. Germline assignment: CDR1 SEHNR and CDR2 FQNEAQ (reference sequence). The CDR3 extends over 14 amino acids. This CDR3 is CASSFGLDTGELFF. DNA for the CDR3: TGTGCCAGCAGCTTTGGTCTTGACACCGGGGAGCTGTTTTTT.

A word on this clone: Other DNA sequences in this specimen translate into the identical CDR3. The genes are TRBV5-1 and TRBJ2-5, with 10 bases identical to TRBD1. Germline CDR1 is SGHRS and CDR2 is YFSETQ. J was trimmed by 4 bases and V by 2 bases; bases with no gene match: 2. The CDR3 spans 14 residues. The CDR3 protein is CASSLGQGGETQYF. In nucleotides, the CDR3 is TGCGCCAGCAGCTTAGGACAGGGGGGAGAGACCCAGTACTTC.